The clone carrying this T cell receptor beta chain is medium-sized. Its antigen is unidentified. TCRdb re-derived calls from the 5' RACE reads in MiXCR, one entry per CDR3 protein. The sample records more than 2,500 distinct CDR3 sequences, around 13% being singletons. This sample is drawn from a study of spatial heterogeneity in lung cancer. The study, taken as a whole, reports: Tracking of tumor mutation counts was seen in expanded intratumoral alpha and beta TCR counts.

Time point noted: sample taken at primary tumor resection. Material for sequencing was whole RNA from tumor, nontumor lung or frozen PBMC, left unsorted. CDR3 length: 14 residues. CDR1 is MDHEN, CDR2 SYDVKM, per germline. Between the trimmed V and J ends, which lost 5 bases and 6 bases, there was a span of 17 bases. The source material was lung tumor tissue, sampled at surgery. The source is a male donor with early-stage non-small cell lung cancer. The rearrangement links TRBV28 to TRBJ2-7, with D perhaps being TRBD1 or TRBD2 (5 bases each). In DNA form, the CDR3 reads TGTGCCAGCAGTAATGGACTGGGGCGGCGCGAGCAGTACTTC. Amino acids: CASSNGLGRREQYF.